Below, 5 T cell receptor beta chains from the same sample are listed, as sequenced in a study of blood T cell repertoires in COVID-19. TCRdb's table, derived via immunoSEQ multiplex PCR, lists solely in-frame clones and lacks some. The sample consists of 90,000 to 110,000 clones, roughly 88% of them appearing once. Sample: peripheral blood. These TCRs come from an elderly woman with active or convalescent COVID-19.

The chain combines TRBV2 with TRBJ2-5, with 13 nucleotides matching TRBD2. The CDR3 spans 15 residues. Per germline, CDR1 SNHLY and CDR2 FYNNEI. V shed 7 bases, J shed 0 bases, and the junction held 2 bases outside the gene matches. CDR3 loop: CASTGLAGDQETQYF. CDR3 in DNA: TGTGCCAGCACCGGACTAGCGGGAGACCAAGAGACCCAGTACTTC.

This clone was seen a single time. The genes are TRBV10-2 and TRBJ2-1, with D perhaps matching TRBD2 (5 bases). Germline CDR1 is WSHSY and CDR2 is SAAADI. Deletions cut 3 bases from V and 10 bases from J, with 10 bases between. This CDR3 comprises 12 residues. CDR3: CASSEGPGEQFF. The CDR3 DNA follows: TGCGCCAGCAGTGAAGGGCCGGGGGAGCAGTTCTTC.

V and J are TRBV3-1 (or the pseudogene TRBV3-2) and TRBJ2-5; 7 positions match TRBD2. The length of the CDR3 is 14 residues. Germline loops: CDR1 LGHDT, CDR2 YNNKEL (reference sequence). After removal of 0 bases from V and 6 bases from J, the junction contained 4 bases not matched to a gene. The CDR3: CASSQDSGGKTQYF. The CDR3, as DNA: TGTGCCAGCAGCCAAGATTCCGGGGGGAAGACCCAGTACTTC.

This clone has just one count. The chain employs TRBV7-3 and TRBJ1-2; 8 bases align to TRBD1. The CDR3 consists of 16 residues. Germline trimming cut 1 base from V and 4 bases from J; bases unmatched to any gene: 8. Per germline, CDR1 SGHTA and CDR2 FQGTGA. For the CDR3, the DNA is TGTGCCAGCAGCTTAAACGGGAGGACAGGGTCCTATGGCTACACCTTC. Encoded protein: CASSLNGRTGSYGYTF.

The V gene is TRBV19, the J gene TRBJ1-5; D is possibly TRBD1 (5 bases). CDR3 length: 12 amino acids. CDR1 is LNHDA, CDR2 SQIVND, per germline (reference sequence). V lost 6 bases and J lost 9, with 12 bases in between. DNA for the CDR3: TGTGCCAGTAGCCGGGGGGTCCGGCCCCAGCATTTT. Translating gives CASSRGVRPQHF. The full variable domain, in which reference TRBV19 and TRBJ1-5 provide the parts outside the CDR3, is DGGITQSPKYLFRKEGQNVTLSCEQNLNHDAMYWYRQDPGQGLRLIYYSQIVNDFQKGDIAEGYSVSREKKESFPLTVTSAQKNPTAFYLCASSRGVRPQHFGDGTRLSIL.